The sample holds a few counts of the clone carrying this TCR beta chain. Its matching antigen is unknown. The entirety of the isolated RNA underwent reverse transcription, so expressed TCRB transcripts were sequenced. Generated by immunoSEQ multiplex PCR, the TCRdb table keeps only in-frame clones and is missing some. The sample shows 20,000 to 25,000 clones, about 69% of them seen only once. The sample belongs to a study of beta chain features in type 1 diabetes. Findings of the study overall: High TCR expression in some cells could lead to their over-representation in cDNA sequencing. All four CD4+ subsets from Type 1 diabetes patients carried moderately but significantly shorter TCRB CDR3s.

Sequencing input: Tregs from blood. This TCR came from a man aged 18 to 29 with type 1 diabetes.

The CDR3 nucleotides read TGTGCCACCCGGACTAGCGGGACCCACGAGCAGTACTTC. The encoded protein is CATRTSGTHEQYF. The chain employs TRBV2 and TRBJ2-7; TRBD2 aligns across 12 bases. Germline CDR1 is SNHLY and CDR2 is FYNNEI. After removal of 10 bases from V and 5 bases from J, the junction contained 6 bases not matched to a gene. CDR3 length: 13 residues.